This TCR beta chain came from a study of CD8 T cells in ankylosing spondylitis (dated by TCRdb to 2017 to 2019). About the study as a whole: The study profiled T cell receptor beta repertoires in healthy donors and ankylosing spondylitis patients to find disease-linked TCR variants. The whole study cohort included 108 healthy donors and 25 ankylosing spondylitis patients. Peripheral blood was sampled, and synovial fluid was also collected from ankylosing spondylitis patients. Beyond this particular receptor, the publication reports: Some motif variants had previously been reported in the synovial fluid and blood of reactive arthritis patients, which suggests shared mechanisms of disease initiation. A TCR beta motif of 8 or 9 highly homologous amino acid variants appeared characteristic of blood from ankylosing spondylitis patients. According to the report, matched synovial fluid samples from ankylosing spondylitis patients were significantly enriched for the disease-linked clones. The disease-linked clones showed a CD8+ phenotype and occurred at relatively low frequencies in peripheral blood.

Sequencing relied on an Illumina HiSeq 2500. Quantitative 5'-RACE with molecular barcodes was the method used to prepare the TCR beta libraries. Turning to the authors' computational methods: A new computational method, built on a probabilistic model of VDJ rearrangement, was used to identify disease-linked TCR variants. The raw public reads went through TCRdb reprocessing: fastp at Q25, MiXCR clone calling, in-frame beta chains kept. Rows merge per CDR3 protein into single entries with the most common DNA and genes. TCRdb, not the authors, supplied the V and J calls. For this sample there are under 550,000 distinct CDR3 sequences; more than 25% appear just once. Together, the top ten hold roughly 0.9% of the sample. Reading the germline V gene gives CDR1 SGDLS and CDR2 YYNGEE. From the cysteine up to the phenylalanine, the CDR3 has a length of 17 residues. Left in the record is the CDR3 DNA by itself, 51 bases read in frame from the first base. Compared with germline, V lacks 4 bases and J lacks 6 bases; bases without a gene match: 13.

This clonotype has only a few counts. Its cognate antigen has yet to be identified. No clone much larger than this one lies a single base away; base qualities are absent. The source of this sequence is a male donor with ankylosing spondylitis. The chain uses TRBV9 and TRBJ2-2, with 9 junctional bases fitting TRBD1. Sequencing was done on a sample of blood, either unsorted or a sorted T cell fraction (not recorded which). The DNA sequence follows: TGTGCCAGCAGCCCATTCGGGACAGGGCCTGGTGCCGGGGAGCTGTTTTTT. Translated, this gives CASSPFGTGPGAGELFF.